This TCR beta chain originates from a study of immune cell composition in non-small cell lung cancer. Overall study context: Most cases were lung adenocarcinoma or squamous cell carcinoma. Overall study results and limits: Tumour TCR-beta clonality was not significantly tied to smoking pack-years. Tumour-associated clones >0.5% occurred in about a third of adenocarcinomas, less than 80% of squamous.

CDR3 length: 14 amino acids. The germline gives CDR1 SGHTA, CDR2 FQGNSA. V shed 1 base and J 5 bases; nucleotides not matched to a gene: 4. The normal lung sample lay at least 3 cm, and maximally far, from the tumour. Measured with immunoSEQ multiplex PCR; TCRdb has only the in-frame clones, and not every one. The data contain fewer than 8,000 clones, 70% to 85% of them singletons. Details on this clone: Its antigen is unknown.

This TCR was recovered from a human donor with non-small cell lung cancer. The rearrangement links TRBV7-2 to TRBJ2-5, with 7 bases matching TRBD2. Source material: non-adjacent lung tissue. CDR3 sequence: CASSLGGGVETQYF. The DNA for the CDR3 is TGTGCCAGCAGCTTAGGTGGGGGGGTTGAGACCCAGTACTTC.